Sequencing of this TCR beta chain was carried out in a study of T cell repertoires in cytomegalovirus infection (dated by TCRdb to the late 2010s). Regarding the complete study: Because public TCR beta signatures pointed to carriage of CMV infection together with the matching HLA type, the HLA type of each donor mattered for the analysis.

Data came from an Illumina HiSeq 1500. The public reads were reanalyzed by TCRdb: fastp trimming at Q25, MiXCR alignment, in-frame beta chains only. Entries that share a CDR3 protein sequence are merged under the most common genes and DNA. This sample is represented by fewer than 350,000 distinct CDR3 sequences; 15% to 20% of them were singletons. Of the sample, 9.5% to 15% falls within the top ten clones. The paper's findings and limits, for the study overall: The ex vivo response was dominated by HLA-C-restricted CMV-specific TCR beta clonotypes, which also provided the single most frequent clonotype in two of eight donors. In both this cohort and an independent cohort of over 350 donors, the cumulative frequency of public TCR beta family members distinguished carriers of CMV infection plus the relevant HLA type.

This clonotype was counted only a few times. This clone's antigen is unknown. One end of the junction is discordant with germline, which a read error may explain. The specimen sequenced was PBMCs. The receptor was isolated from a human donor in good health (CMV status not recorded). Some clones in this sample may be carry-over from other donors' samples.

The DNA sequence is given as TGTGCTAGCAGCCAAGCCGATTGTAACAGCTCCTACGAGCAGTACTTC. Translated, it gives CASSQADCNSSYEQYF. The chain joins TRBV7-7 to TRBJ2-7; no D gene call is confident. From the cysteine through the phenylalanine, the CDR3 covers 16 amino acids. Solely the CDR3 DNA is kept, with 48 bases framed from the first base. CDR1 and CDR2 are read off the germline V gene (reference sequence) as SSHAT and FNYEAQ.